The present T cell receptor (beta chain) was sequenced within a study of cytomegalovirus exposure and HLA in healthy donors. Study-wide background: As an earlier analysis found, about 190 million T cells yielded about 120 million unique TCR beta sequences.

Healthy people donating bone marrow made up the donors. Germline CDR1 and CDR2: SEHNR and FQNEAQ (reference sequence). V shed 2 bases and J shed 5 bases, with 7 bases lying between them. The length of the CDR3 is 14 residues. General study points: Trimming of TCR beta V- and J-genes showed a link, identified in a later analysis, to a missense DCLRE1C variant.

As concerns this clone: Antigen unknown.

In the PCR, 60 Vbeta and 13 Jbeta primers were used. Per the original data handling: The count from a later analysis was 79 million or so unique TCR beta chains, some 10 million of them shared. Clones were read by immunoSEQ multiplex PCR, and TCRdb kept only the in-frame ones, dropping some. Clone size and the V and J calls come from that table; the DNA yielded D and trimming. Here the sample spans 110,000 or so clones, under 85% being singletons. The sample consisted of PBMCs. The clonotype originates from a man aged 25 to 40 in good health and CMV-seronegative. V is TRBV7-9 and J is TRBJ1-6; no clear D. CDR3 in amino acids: CASSLTGNNSPLHF. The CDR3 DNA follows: TGTGCCAGCAGCTTAACGGGTAATAATTCACCCCTCCACTTT.